This T cell receptor beta chain is from a study of blood T cell repertoires in COVID-19. About the study: COVID-19 samples collected from the United States, Italy and Spain covered acute and convalescent phases. Nucleic acid was either cDNA or gDNA, and it came from T cells, B-cell-depleted T cells, or PBMCs.

V was clipped by 1 base and J by 7 bases, with 17 bases between them. The CDR3 consists of 15 residues. CDR1 and CDR2 from the germline V gene are LNHDA and SQIVND (reference sequence). In the source study's methods: Quantification of nucleated cells was approximated via reference gene primer amplification. Generated by immunoSEQ multiplex PCR, the TCRdb table keeps only in-frame clones and is missing some. V, J and clone size reflect that table, while D and trimming were determined from the DNA. Among 95,000 or so clones listed, less than 85% were seen once. The rearrangement joins TRBV19 to TRBJ2-7, with D perhaps TRBD1 (5 bases). The origin of this receptor is a human donor in a cohort sampled during active COVID-19. The sample comprised peripheral blood. The CDR3 DNA reads TGTGCCAGTAGTATAGGGGCAGGGATTCTTGAAGAGCAGTACTTC. It specifies CASSIGAGILEEQYF.